This T cell receptor beta chain was documented in a study of T cell responses to AZD1222 COVID-19 vaccine. As for the study in general: Pooling covered second doses at about 4 or about 12 weeks. The study, taken as a whole, reports: Repertoire sampling happened only post peak T cell response. Following two doses of AZD1222, Spike-specific TCR breadth and depth rose.

V was shortened by 0 bases and J by 5 bases, with 12 bases between the two germline ends. The CDR3 contains 15 residues. Germline CDR1 reads SGHNT; CDR2 reads YYREEE (reference sequence). This clone was seen a few times. Its specificity is unknown. Only in-frame clones appear in the TCRdb table, and some are missing; sequencing was by immunoSEQ multiplex PCR. This table holds some 96,000 clones, roughly nine tenths found once. This chain connects TRBV5-4 to TRBJ2-1; no definite D call. Here the sequenced sample was peripheral blood, taken on day 0 of AZD1222 vaccination. The receptor was derived from an adult in good health. CDR3 in DNA: TGTGCCAGCAGCTTGGAACCCCAACCAAACAATGAGCAGTTCTTC. Residues: CASSLEPQPNNEQFF.